This T cell receptor (beta chain) comes out of a study of blood T cell repertoires in COVID-19. Study-level background: COVID-19 samples, acute and convalescent, were from the United States, Italy and Spain. Sources were T cells, B-cell-depleted T cells, or PBMCs; the material itself was cDNA or gDNA.

Seattle patient enrollment occurred during active infection, with longitudinal follow-up thereafter. The CDR3 spans 15 residues. The germline gives CDR1 SGHNT, CDR2 YYREEE (reference sequence). The V gene lost 2 bases and the J gene lost 7 bases, with 13 bases spanning the gap. Authors' analysis steps: Amplification of reference gene primers provided the estimated nucleated cell counts. Sequenced by immunoSEQ multiplex PCR; TCRdb stores in-frame clones only, minus some. V, J and clone size are taken as reported in that table, and D and trimming were inferred from the DNA itself. The sample lists about 500,000 clones, roughly 91% occurring once.

This receptor was obtained from a woman between 50 and 59 years old with COVID-19, enrolled during active disease. Material for sequencing was peripheral blood. This chain joins TRBV5-4 and TRBJ1-6; D is uncertain. The DNA for the CDR3 is TGTGCCAGCAGCTTTCCAGACGGAGTCAATTCACCCCTCCACTTT. Amino acid sequence: CASSFPDGVNSPLHF. Full variable domain (outside the CDR3, taken from reference TRBV5-4 and TRBJ1-6): ETGVTQSPTHLIKTRGQQVTLRCSSQSGHNTVSWYQQALGQGPQFIFQYYREEENGRGNFPPRFSGLQFPNYSSELNVNALELDDSALYLCASSFPDGVNSPLHFGNGTRLTVT.